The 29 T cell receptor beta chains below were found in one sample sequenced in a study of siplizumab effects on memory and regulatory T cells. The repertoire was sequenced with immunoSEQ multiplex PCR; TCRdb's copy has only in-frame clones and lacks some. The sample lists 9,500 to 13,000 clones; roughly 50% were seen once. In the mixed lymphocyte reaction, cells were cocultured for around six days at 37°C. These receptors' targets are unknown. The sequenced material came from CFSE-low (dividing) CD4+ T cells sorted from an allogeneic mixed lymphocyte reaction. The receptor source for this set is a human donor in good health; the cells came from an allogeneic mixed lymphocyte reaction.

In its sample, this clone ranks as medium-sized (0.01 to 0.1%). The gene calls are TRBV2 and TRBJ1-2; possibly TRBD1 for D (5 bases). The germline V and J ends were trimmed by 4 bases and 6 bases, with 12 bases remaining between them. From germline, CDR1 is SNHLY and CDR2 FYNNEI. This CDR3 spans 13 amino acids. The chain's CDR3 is CASSVGREDGYTF. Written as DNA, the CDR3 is TGTGCCAGCAGTGTGGGCAGGGAAGATGGCTACACCTTC.

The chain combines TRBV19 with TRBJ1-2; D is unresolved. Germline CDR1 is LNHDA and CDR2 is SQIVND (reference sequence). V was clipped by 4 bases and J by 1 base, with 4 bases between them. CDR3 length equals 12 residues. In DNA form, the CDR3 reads TGTGCCAGTAGTACTTATAACTATGGCTACACCTTC. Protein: CASSTYNYGYTF.

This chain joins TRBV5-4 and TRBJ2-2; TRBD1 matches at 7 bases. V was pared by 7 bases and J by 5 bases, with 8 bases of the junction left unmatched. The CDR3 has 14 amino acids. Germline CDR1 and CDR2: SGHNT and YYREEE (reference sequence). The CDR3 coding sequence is TGTGCCAGCTTCCGACAGGGTGAAACCGGGGAGCTGTTTTTT. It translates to CASFRQGETGELFF.

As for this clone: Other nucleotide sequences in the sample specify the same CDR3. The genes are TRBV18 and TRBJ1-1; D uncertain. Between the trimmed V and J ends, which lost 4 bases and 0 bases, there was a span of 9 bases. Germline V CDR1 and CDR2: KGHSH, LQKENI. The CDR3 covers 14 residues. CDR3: CASSLSQMNTEAFF. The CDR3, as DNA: TGTGCCAGCTCACTTTCCCAGATGAACACTGAAGCTTTCTTT.

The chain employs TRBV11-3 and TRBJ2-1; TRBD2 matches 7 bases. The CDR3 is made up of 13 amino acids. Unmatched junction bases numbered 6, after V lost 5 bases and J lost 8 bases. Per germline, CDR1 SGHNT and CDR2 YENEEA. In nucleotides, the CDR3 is TGTGCCAGCAGCGGGAGGGCCTTGGATGAGCAGTTCTTC. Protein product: CASSGRALDEQFF. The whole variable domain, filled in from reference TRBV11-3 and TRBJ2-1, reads EAGVVQSPRYKIIEKKQPVAFWCNPISGHNTLYWYLQNLGQGPELLIRYENEEAVDDSQLPKDRFSAERLKGVDSTLKIQPAELGDSAVYLCASSGRALDEQFFGPGTRLTVL.

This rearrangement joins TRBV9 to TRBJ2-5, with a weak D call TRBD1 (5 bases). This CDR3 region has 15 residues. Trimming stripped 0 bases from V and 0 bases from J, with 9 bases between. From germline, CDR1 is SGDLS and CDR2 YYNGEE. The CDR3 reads CASSVGQTYQETQYF. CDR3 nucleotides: TGTGCCAGCAGCGTAGGACAGACCTACCAAGAGACCCAGTACTTC.

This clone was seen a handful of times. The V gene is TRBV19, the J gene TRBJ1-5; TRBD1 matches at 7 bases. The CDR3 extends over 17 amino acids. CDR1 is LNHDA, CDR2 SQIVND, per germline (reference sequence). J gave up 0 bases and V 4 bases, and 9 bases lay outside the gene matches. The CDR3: CASSTKGTAHSNQPQHF. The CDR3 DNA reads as TGTGCCAGTAGTACCAAAGGGACAGCCCATAGCAATCAGCCCCAGCATTTT.

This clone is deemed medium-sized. The CDR3 reads CASSLVRSTDTQYF. For the CDR3, the DNA is TGTGCCAGCAGCTTAGTAAGGAGCACAGATACGCAGTATTTT. The genes are TRBV7-9 and TRBJ2-3; D is uncertain. CDR3 length: 14 residues. Germline-derived CDR1 and CDR2 are SEHNR and FQNEAQ (reference sequence). V was trimmed by 1 base and J by 0 bases, leaving 5 bases between them.

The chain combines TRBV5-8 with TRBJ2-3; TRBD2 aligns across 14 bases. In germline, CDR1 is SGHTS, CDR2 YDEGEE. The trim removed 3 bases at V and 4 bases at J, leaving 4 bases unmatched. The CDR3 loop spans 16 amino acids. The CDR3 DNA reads TGTGCCAGCAGCTCGCGACTAGCGGGAGGGGCAGATACGCAGTATTTT. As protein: CASSSRLAGGADTQYF.

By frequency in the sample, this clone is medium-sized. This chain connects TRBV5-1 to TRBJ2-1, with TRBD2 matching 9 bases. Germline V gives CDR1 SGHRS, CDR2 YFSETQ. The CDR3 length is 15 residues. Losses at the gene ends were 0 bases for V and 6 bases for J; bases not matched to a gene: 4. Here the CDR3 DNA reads TGCGCCAGCAGCTTGGAGGCTAGCGGGATCAATGAGCAGTTCTTC. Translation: CASSLEASGINEQFF.

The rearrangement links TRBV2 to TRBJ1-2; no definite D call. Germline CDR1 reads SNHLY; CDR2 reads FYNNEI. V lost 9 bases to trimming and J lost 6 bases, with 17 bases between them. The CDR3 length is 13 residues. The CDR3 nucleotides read TGTGCCAGTTCATTAATTCCTGGCGATGGCTACACCTTC. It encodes CASSLIPGDGYTF. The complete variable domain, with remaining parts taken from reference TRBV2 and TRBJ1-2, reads EPEVTQTPSHQVTQMGQEVILRCVPISNHLYFYWYRQILGQKVEFLVSFYNNEISEKSEIFDDQFSVERPDGSNFTLKIRSTKLEDSAMYFCASSLIPGDGYTFGSGTRLTVV.

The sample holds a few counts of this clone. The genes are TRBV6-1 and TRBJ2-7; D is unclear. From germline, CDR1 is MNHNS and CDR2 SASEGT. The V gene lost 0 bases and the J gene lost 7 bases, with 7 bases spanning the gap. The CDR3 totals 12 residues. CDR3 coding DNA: TGTGCCAGCAGTGAAGCGCTCTTGGAGCAGTACTTC. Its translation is CASSEALLEQYF.

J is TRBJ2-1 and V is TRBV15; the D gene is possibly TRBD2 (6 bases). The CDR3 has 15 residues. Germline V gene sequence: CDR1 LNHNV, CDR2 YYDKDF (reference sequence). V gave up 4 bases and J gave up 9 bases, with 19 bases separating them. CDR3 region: CATSIRVAGKGEQFF. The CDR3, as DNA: TGTGCCACCAGCATAAGAGTGGCGGGGAAGGGTGAGCAGTTCTTC.

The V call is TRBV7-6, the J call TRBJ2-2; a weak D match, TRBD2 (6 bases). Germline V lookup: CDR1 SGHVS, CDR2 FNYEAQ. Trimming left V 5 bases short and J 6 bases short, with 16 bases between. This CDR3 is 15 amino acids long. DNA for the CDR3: TGTGCCAGCAGCAATTTGGGAGGATGGGCCGGGGAGCTGTTTTTT. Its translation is CASSNLGGWAGELFF.

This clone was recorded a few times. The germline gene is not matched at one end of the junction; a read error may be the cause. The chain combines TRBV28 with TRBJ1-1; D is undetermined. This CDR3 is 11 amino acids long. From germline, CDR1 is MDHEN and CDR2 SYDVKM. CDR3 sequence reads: CASSLYTHAAF. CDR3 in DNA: TGTGCCAGCAGTTTATACACCCATGCGGCGTTT.

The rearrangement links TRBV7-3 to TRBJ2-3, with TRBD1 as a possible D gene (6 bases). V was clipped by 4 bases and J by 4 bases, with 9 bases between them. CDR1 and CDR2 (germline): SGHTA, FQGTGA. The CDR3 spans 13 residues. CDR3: CASSSNRADTQYF. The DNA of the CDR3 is TGTGCCAGCAGCTCTAACAGGGCAGATACGCAGTATTTT. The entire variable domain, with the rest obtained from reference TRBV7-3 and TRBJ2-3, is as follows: GAGVSQTPSNKVTEKGKYVELRCDPISGHTALYWYRQSLGQGPEFLIYFQGTGAADDSGLPNDRFFAVRPEGSVSTLKIQRTERGDSAVYLCASSSNRADTQYFGPGTRLTVL.

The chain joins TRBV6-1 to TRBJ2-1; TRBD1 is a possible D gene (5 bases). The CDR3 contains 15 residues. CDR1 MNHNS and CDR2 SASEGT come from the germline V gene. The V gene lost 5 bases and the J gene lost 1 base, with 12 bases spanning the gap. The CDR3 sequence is CASSLQAGSYNEQFF. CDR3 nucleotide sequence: TGTGCCAGCAGTTTACAAGCAGGGTCCTACAATGAGCAGTTCTTC.

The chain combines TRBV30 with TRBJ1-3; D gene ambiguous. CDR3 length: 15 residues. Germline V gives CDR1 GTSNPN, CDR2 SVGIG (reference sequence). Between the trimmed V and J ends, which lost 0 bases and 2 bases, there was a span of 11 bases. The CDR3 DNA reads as TGTGCCTGGAGTGTAAGGACTTCGGCTGGAAACACCATATATTTT. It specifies CAWSVRTSAGNTIYF.

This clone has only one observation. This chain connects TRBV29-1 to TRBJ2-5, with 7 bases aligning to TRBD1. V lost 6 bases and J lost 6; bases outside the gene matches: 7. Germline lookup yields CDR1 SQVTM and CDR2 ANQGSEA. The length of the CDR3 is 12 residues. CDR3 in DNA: TGCAGCGTCTTACAGGGGCCCCAGACCCAGTACTTC. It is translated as CSVLQGPQTQYF.

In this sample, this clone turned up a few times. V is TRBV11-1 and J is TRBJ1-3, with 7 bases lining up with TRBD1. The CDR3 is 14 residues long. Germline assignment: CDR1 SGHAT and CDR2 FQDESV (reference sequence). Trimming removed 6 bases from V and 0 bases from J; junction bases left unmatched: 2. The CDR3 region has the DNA TGTGCCAGCAGGGGACAGCTCTCTGGAAACACCATATATTTT. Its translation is CASRGQLSGNTIYF. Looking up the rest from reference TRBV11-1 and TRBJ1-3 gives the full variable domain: EAEVAQSPRYKITEKSQAVAFWCDPISGHATLYWYRQILGQGPELLVQFQDESVVDDSQLPKDRFSAERLKGVDSTLKIQPAELGDSAMYLCASRGQLSGNTIYFGEGSWLTVV.

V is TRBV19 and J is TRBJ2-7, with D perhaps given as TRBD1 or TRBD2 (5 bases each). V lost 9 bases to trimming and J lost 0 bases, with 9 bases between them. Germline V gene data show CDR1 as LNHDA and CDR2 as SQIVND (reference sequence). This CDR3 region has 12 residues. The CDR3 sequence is CASGTNSYEQYF. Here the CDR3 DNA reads TGTGCCAGCGGGACGAACTCCTACGAGCAGTACTTC.

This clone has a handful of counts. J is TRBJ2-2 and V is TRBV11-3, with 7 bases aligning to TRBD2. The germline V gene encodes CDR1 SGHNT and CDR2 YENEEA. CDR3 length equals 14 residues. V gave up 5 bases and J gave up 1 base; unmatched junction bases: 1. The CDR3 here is CASSPGGNTGELFF. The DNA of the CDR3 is TGTGCCAGCAGCCCGGGAGGGAACACCGGGGAGCTGTTTTTT.

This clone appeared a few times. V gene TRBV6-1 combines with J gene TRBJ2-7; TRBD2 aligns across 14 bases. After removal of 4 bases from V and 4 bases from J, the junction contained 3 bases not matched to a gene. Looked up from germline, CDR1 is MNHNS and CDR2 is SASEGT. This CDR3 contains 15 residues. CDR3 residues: CASSGRLAGGYEQYF. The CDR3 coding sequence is TGTGCCAGCAGTGGACGACTAGCGGGAGGGTACGAGCAGTACTTC.

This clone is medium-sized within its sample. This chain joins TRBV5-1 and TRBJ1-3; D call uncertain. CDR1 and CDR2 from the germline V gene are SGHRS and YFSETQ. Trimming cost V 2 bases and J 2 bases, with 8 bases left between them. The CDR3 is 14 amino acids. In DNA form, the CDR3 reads TGCGCCAGCAGCTTAGGGCAAACTGGAAACACCATATATTTT. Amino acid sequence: CASSLGQTGNTIYF.

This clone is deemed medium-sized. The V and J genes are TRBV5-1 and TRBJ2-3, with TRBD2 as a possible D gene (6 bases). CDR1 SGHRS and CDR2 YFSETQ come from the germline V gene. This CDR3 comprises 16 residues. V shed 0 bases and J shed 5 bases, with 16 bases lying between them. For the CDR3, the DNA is TGCGCCAGCAGCTTGGTAGTGGGAGGACGTGGAGATACGCAGTATTTT. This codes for CASSLVVGGRGDTQYF.

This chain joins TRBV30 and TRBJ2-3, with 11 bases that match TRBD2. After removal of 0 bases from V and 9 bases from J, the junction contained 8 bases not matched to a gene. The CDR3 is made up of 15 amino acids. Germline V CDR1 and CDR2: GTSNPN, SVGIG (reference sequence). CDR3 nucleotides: TGTGCCTGGAGTGTTACTAGCGGGAGAAGTGGGACGCAGTATTTT. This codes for CAWSVTSGRSGTQYF. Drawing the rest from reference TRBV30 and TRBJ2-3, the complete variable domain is SQTIHQWPATLVQPVGSPLSLECTVEGTSNPNLYWYRQAAGRGLQLLFYSVGIGQISSEVPQNLSASRPQDRQFILSSKKLLLSDSGFYLCAWSVTSGRSGTQYFGPGTRLTVL.

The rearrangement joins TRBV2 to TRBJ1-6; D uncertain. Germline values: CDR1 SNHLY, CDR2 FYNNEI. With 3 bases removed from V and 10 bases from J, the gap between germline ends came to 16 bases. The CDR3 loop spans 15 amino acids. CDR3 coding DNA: TGTGCCAGCAGTGAGACGGGAGGGATTGGGTCACCCCTCCACTTT. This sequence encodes CASSETGGIGSPLHF.

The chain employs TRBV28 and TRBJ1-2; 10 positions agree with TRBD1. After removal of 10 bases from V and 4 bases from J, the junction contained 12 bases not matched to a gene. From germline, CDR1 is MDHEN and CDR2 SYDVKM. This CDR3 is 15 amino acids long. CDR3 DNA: TGTGCCACTTACCAGATCGGGACAGGGGCCTATGGCTACACCTTC. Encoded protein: CATYQIGTGAYGYTF.

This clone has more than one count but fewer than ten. DNA for the CDR3: TGCAGCGTTGTCCCCGTGGCTAGCGGGAGTGCTGAGCAGTTCTTC. Its translation: CSVVPVASGSAEQFF. The V call is TRBV29-1, the J call TRBJ2-1; 10 bases match TRBD2. Per the germline V gene, CDR1 is SQVTM and CDR2 is ANQGSEA. The J segment lost 9 bases and the V segment lost 4 bases, leaving 12 bases of the junction unmatched. The CDR3 covers 15 residues.